A selection of T cell receptor beta chains follows, all from one sample in a study of radiotherapy plus CTLA-4 blockade in lung cancer. Sequenced by immunoSEQ multiplex PCR; TCRdb stores in-frame clones only, minus some. The data hold roughly 59,000 clones, with about 70% observed a single time. Sequenced material: peripheral blood, taken from a patient treated with radiotherapy plus ipilimumab. These receptors were collected from a human donor with non-small cell lung cancer whose response to radiotherapy plus ipilimumab could not be evaluated. The CDR3 runs from the conserved cysteine through the conserved F or W. A D gene is named only where the DNA matches it firmly. Rows may omit the clone size; those that give it use once, few, many or a size class.

abundance: .
d_gene: .
j_gene: TRBJ2-7
v_gene: TRBV6-5
CDR3nt: TGTGCCAGCAGTTACTCGGATCCGGAACTATCCTACGAGCAGTACTTC
CDR3aa: CASSYSDPELSYEQYF

abundance: .
d_gene: TRBD1
j_gene: TRBJ1-1
v_gene: TRBV30
CDR3nt: TGTGCCTGGACAGGGGGAAGATCTGAAGCTTTCTTT
CDR3aa: CAWTGGRSEAFF

abundance: .
d_gene: TRBD1
j_gene: TRBJ1-1
v_gene: TRBV7-2
CDR3nt: TGTGCCAGCAGCCCTTGGACAGGCGGGACTGAAGCTTTCTTT
CDR3aa: CASSPWTGGTEAFF

abundance: .
d_gene: .
j_gene: TRBJ1-1
v_gene: TRBV5-1
CDR3nt: TGCGCCAGCAGCTTGGTACGGGACACTGAAGCTTTCTTT
CDR3aa: CASSLVRDTEAFF

abundance: few
d_gene: TRBD2
j_gene: TRBJ2-7
v_gene: TRBV10-3
CDR3nt: TGTGCCATCAGAGCGGGAGACAGCGGCTACGAGCAGTACTTC
CDR3aa: CAIRAGDSGYEQYF

abundance: few
d_gene: TRBD1
j_gene: TRBJ1-4
v_gene: TRBV5-4
CDR3nt: TGTGCCAGCAGCGACGGCCGGGACAGGGGGAATGAAAAACTGTTTTTT
CDR3aa: CASSDGRDRGNEKLFF

abundance: .
d_gene: TRBD1
j_gene: TRBJ1-5
v_gene: TRBV2
CDR3nt: TGTGCCAGCAGTGAAGGACAGGGCTTTTTCAATCAGCCCCAGCATTTT
CDR3aa: CASSEGQGFFNQPQHF

abundance: .
d_gene: TRBD2
j_gene: TRBJ2-7
v_gene: TRBV6-6
CDR3nt: TGTGCCAGCAGCCCCGGGACTAGCTCCGGCGAGCAGTACTTC
CDR3aa: CASSPGTSSGEQYF

abundance: .
d_gene: TRBD2
j_gene: TRBJ2-1
v_gene: TRBV9
CDR3nt: TGTGCCAGCAGCGTACTTGGGACTAGCGAGGTTGAGCAGTTCTTC
CDR3aa: CASSVLGTSEVEQFF

abundance: .
d_gene: .
j_gene: TRBJ2-6
v_gene: TRBV7-8
CDR3nt: TGTGCCAGCAGCTTCATTCAAGCGCCCTCTTCTGGGGCCAACGTCCTGACTTTC
CDR3aa: CASSFIQAPSSGANVLTF

abundance: .
d_gene: .
j_gene: TRBJ1-4
v_gene: TRBV15
CDR3nt: TGTGCCACCAGCGGACAGACGAATGAAAAACTGTTTTTT
CDR3aa: CATSGQTNEKLFF

abundance: .
d_gene: TRBD2
j_gene: TRBJ2-2
v_gene: TRBV19
CDR3nt: TGTGCCAGTAGGACTAGCGGAGACTACACCGGGGAGCTGTTTTTT
CDR3aa: CASRTSGDYTGELFF

abundance: .
d_gene: .
j_gene: TRBJ1-2
v_gene: TRBV19
CDR3nt: TGTGCCAGTAATCCGATGGGGAGCAGGAACTATGGCTACACCTTC
CDR3aa: CASNPMGSRNYGYTF

abundance: .
d_gene: TRBD2
j_gene: TRBJ2-1
v_gene: TRBV5-1
CDR3nt: TGCGCCAGCAGCTGGGGACTAGAGAACAATGAGCAGTTCTTC
CDR3aa: CASSWGLENNEQFF

abundance: .
d_gene: .
j_gene: TRBJ1-5
v_gene: TRBV2
CDR3nt: TGTGCCAGCACTGGGTACAGGGATCAGCCCCAGCATTTT
CDR3aa: CASTGYRDQPQHF

abundance: .
d_gene: .
j_gene: TRBJ1-5
v_gene: TRBV4-3
CDR3nt: TGCGCCAGCAGCCCGGAGGGCCAGCAGCCCCAGCATTTT
CDR3aa: CASSPEGQQPQHF

abundance: few
d_gene: .
j_gene: TRBJ2-1
v_gene: TRBV5-6
CDR3nt: TGTGCCAGCAGCTCTTACAATGAGCAGTTCTTC
CDR3aa: CASSSYNEQFF

abundance: .
d_gene: TRBD1
j_gene: TRBJ2-5
v_gene: TRBV28
CDR3nt: TGTGCCAGCAGCAGACGAAGGACAGGGATGGAGACCCAGTACTTC
CDR3aa: CASSRRRTGMETQYF

abundance: .
d_gene: .
j_gene: TRBJ1-2
v_gene: TRBV29-1
CDR3nt: TGCAGCGTTGATCCGGGAAACACCAACTATGGCTACACCTTC
CDR3aa: CSVDPGNTNYGYTF

abundance: .
d_gene: TRBD1
j_gene: TRBJ1-1
v_gene: TRBV9
CDR3nt: TGTGCCAGCAGCCCGAGGACAGGGTCGAACACTGAAGCTTTCTTT
CDR3aa: CASSPRTGSNTEAFF

abundance: .
d_gene: .
j_gene: TRBJ2-3
v_gene: TRBV7-3
CDR3nt: TGTGCCAGCAGTACGCTGGGGGGAGGATTCACAGATACGCAGTATTTT
CDR3aa: CASSTLGGGFTDTQYF

abundance: once
d_gene: .
j_gene: TRBJ2-7
v_gene: TRBV10-1
CDR3nt: TGCGCCAGCAGTGCGGAGGGTCGCGCCTACGAGCAGTACTTC
CDR3aa: CASSAEGRAYEQYF

abundance: .
d_gene: TRBD2
j_gene: TRBJ2-2
v_gene: TRBV2
CDR3nt: TGTGCCAGCAGTGCCCGGGGGGGCGATCGTCGGCTAATAAACACCGGGGAGCTGTTTTTT
CDR3aa: CASSARGGDRRLINTGELFF

abundance: .
d_gene: .
j_gene: TRBJ1-1
v_gene: TRBV4-3
CDR3nt: TGCGCCAGCAGCCAAGATTGGCGGGCCTCGAACACTGAAGCTTTCTTT
CDR3aa: CASSQDWRASNTEAFF

abundance: few
d_gene: .
j_gene: TRBJ2-7
v_gene: TRBV7-6
CDR3nt: TGTGCCAGCAGCTTAGGACAGCCCTACGAGCAGTACTTC
CDR3aa: CASSLGQPYEQYF

abundance: once
d_gene: TRBD2
j_gene: TRBJ2-1
v_gene: TRBV7-9
CDR3nt: TGTGCCAGCAGCTCACCCGGGACTAGCGGCAATGAGCAGTTCTTC
CDR3aa: CASSSPGTSGNEQFF

abundance: .
d_gene: .
j_gene: TRBJ1-5
v_gene: TRBV29-1
CDR3nt: TGCAGCGTTGGAGGCTGGGATCAGCCCCAGCATTTT
CDR3aa: CSVGGWDQPQHF

abundance: few
d_gene: .
j_gene: TRBJ2-5
v_gene: TRBV7-6
CDR3nt: TGTGCCAGCAGCTTCTACCAAGAGACCCAGTACTTC
CDR3aa: CASSFYQETQYF

abundance: few
d_gene: .
j_gene: TRBJ1-3
v_gene: TRBV7-9
CDR3nt: TGTGCCAGCAGCTTAGGGGGGGGAGCTGGAAACACCATATATTTT
CDR3aa: CASSLGGGAGNTIYF

abundance: many
d_gene: .
j_gene: TRBJ1-1
v_gene: TRBV4-2
CDR3nt: TGTGCCAGCAGCCGAGAGCAGATAAACACTGAAGCTTTCTTT
CDR3aa: CASSREQINTEAFF

abundance: .
d_gene: .
j_gene: TRBJ1-1
v_gene: TRBV5-1
CDR3nt: TGCGCCAGCAGCCCCCAGTCGAACACTGAAGCTTTCTTT
CDR3aa: CASSPQSNTEAFF

abundance: .
d_gene: TRBD2
j_gene: TRBJ2-7
v_gene: TRBV5-1
CDR3nt: TGCGCCAGCAGCTCCTCCGGGACTAATTACTACGAGCAGTACTTC
CDR3aa: CASSSSGTNYYEQYF

abundance: once
d_gene: TRBD1
j_gene: TRBJ1-2
v_gene: TRBV9
CDR3nt: TGTGCCAGCAGCGGGACGGGACAGGAGAACTATGGCTACACCTTC
CDR3aa: CASSGTGQENYGYTF

abundance: .
d_gene: .
j_gene: TRBJ1-2
v_gene: TRBV6-5
CDR3nt: TGTGCCAGCAGAATAGGGACACACTATGGCTACACCTTC
CDR3aa: CASRIGTHYGYTF

abundance: few
d_gene: TRBD1
j_gene: TRBJ2-1
v_gene: TRBV5-4
CDR3nt: TGTGCCACCCACCCGGGACAGGGGCGTGAGCAGTTCTTC
CDR3aa: CATHPGQGREQFF

abundance: .
d_gene: .
j_gene: TRBJ1-4
v_gene: TRBV6-6
CDR3nt: TGTGCCAGCAGTTACACAGACCCAACTAATGAAAAACTGTTTTTT
CDR3aa: CASSYTDPTNEKLFF

abundance: .
d_gene: .
j_gene: TRBJ1-5
v_gene: TRBV6-5
CDR3nt: TGTGCCAGCAGAGACAGTGGCAATCAGCCCCAGCATTTT
CDR3aa: CASRDSGNQPQHF

abundance: .
d_gene: .
j_gene: TRBJ2-7
v_gene: TRBV7-2
CDR3nt: TGTGCCAGCAGCTCTTACCCGGGGACAAACTACGAGCAGTACTTC
CDR3aa: CASSSYPGTNYEQYF

abundance: few
d_gene: .
j_gene: TRBJ2-3
v_gene: TRBV5-1
CDR3nt: TGCGCCAGCAGCTTGGTACAAAGCACAGATACGCAGTATTTT
CDR3aa: CASSLVQSTDTQYF

abundance: .
d_gene: TRBD1
j_gene: TRBJ2-1
v_gene: TRBV7-2
CDR3nt: TGTGCCAGCAGCCACGGGACAGCCAATGAGCAGTTCTTC
CDR3aa: CASSHGTANEQFF

abundance: .
d_gene: TRBD2
j_gene: TRBJ2-1
v_gene: TRBV28
CDR3nt: TGTGCCAGCAGGCCCACTAGCGGGGGACTCCTACAGGTCTTC
CDR3aa: CASRPTSGGLLQVF

abundance: .
d_gene: .
j_gene: TRBJ1-1
v_gene: TRBV18
CDR3nt: TGTGCCAGCTCACCTACGGGGGGAGTCGACACTGAAGCTTTCTTT
CDR3aa: CASSPTGGVDTEAFF

abundance: .
d_gene: .
j_gene: TRBJ1-5
v_gene: TRBV28
CDR3nt: TGTGCCAGCAGCCTCTATGGTCCCCAGCCCCAGCATTTT
CDR3aa: CASSLYGPQPQHF

abundance: few
d_gene: .
j_gene: TRBJ1-1
v_gene: TRBV28
CDR3nt: TGTGCCAGCAGTTTTCCAATGAACACTGAAGCTTTCTTT
CDR3aa: CASSFPMNTEAFF

abundance: .
d_gene: TRBD2
j_gene: TRBJ2-7
v_gene: TRBV11-3
CDR3nt: TGTGCCAGCAGCCAAAAGCGGGAGGACTCCTACGAGCAGTACTTC
CDR3aa: CASSQKREDSYEQYF

abundance: .
d_gene: TRBD1
j_gene: TRBJ2-7
v_gene: TRBV27
CDR3nt: TGTGCCAGCAGTACCGGGACAGGCAACTATTTAAGCTCCTACGAGCAGTACTTC
CDR3aa: CASSTGTGNYLSSYEQYF

abundance: once
d_gene: TRBD1
j_gene: TRBJ1-5
v_gene: TRBV18
CDR3nt: TGTGCCAGCTCATCCGGGACAGGGAGCAATCAGCCCCAGCATTTT
CDR3aa: CASSSGTGSNQPQHF

abundance: .
d_gene: TRBD2
j_gene: TRBJ2-3
v_gene: TRBV7-3
CDR3nt: TGTGCCAGCAGCTACATAGCGGGAGGGAGCACAGATACGCAGTATTTT
CDR3aa: CASSYIAGGSTDTQYF

abundance: .
d_gene: .
j_gene: TRBJ2-1
v_gene: TRBV28
CDR3nt: TGTGCCAGCAGCGTCCGGGACACAAATGAGCAGTTCTTC
CDR3aa: CASSVRDTNEQFF

abundance: few
d_gene: TRBD1
j_gene: TRBJ1-4
v_gene: TRBV6-6
CDR3nt: TGTGCCAGCAATCCGACAGGGGGCTATGAAAAACTGTTTTTT
CDR3aa: CASNPTGGYEKLFF

abundance: .
d_gene: TRBD2
j_gene: TRBJ2-5
v_gene: TRBV11-3
CDR3nt: TGTGCCAGCAGGAAACTAGCGGGGGGGCAGGGGACCCAGTACTTC
CDR3aa: CASRKLAGGQGTQYF